Presented here are 14 T cell receptor beta chains from one specimen sequenced in a study of Graves' ophthalmopathy and Graves' hyperthyroidism. From RNA, the CDR3 regions of TCR beta chains were amplified and sequenced. HTBI primers served in a first-round RT-PCR, which a second-round multiplex PCR followed. TCRdb re-derived calls from the multiplex PCR reads in MiXCR, one entry per CDR3 protein. This sample has over a million distinct CDR3 sequences; about 40% occur once, and the top ten carry approximately 10%. Material: peripheral blood or thyroid tissue (not recorded which). The receptors originated from an adult man with Graves' hyperthyroidism.

The rearrangement joins TRBV7-6 to TRBJ2-7; D possibly corresponds to TRBD2 (5 bases). This CDR3 spans 16 amino acids. Trimming took off 1 base at V and 6 bases at J, with 19 bases between the two ends. Germline assignment: CDR1 SGHVS and CDR2 FNYEAQ. This CDR3 reads CASSLGLGGFDPEQYF. CDR3 DNA sequence: TGTGCCAGCAGCTTAGGGCTCGGAGGATTCGATCCCGAGCAGTACTTC.

A word on this clonotype: Possible read error: a much larger clone is one base away. The chain uses TRBV29-1 and TRBJ1-2; D possibly corresponds to TRBD1 (6 bases). CDR1 and CDR2 from the germline V gene are SQVTM and ANQGSEA. This CDR3 region has 11 residues. The CDR3 region has the DNA TGCAGCGTTGACCCAGGGGATGGCTACGCCTTC. This sequence encodes CSVDPGDGYAF.

This clonotype occurred a few times. The CDR3 bases are TGTGCCAGCAGCCCGCAGACTAGCGCAGGGTACGAGCAGTACTTC. As protein: CASSPQTSAGYEQYF. This chain links TRBV7-2 with TRBJ2-7; 8 nucleotides align to TRBD2. The V gene's germline CDR1 is SGHTA and CDR2 FQGNSA. The CDR3 is 15 amino acids. With V trimmed by 5 bases and J by 4 bases, 10 bases remained unmatched.

This clonotype was recorded a few times. V is TRBV27 and J is TRBJ1-5; D gene uncertain. Germline V CDR1 and CDR2: MNHEY, SMNVEV (reference sequence). Trimming removed 6 bases from V and 7 bases from J, with 10 bases in between. The length of the CDR3 is 12 residues. The CDR3, as DNA: TGTGCCAGCAGCCCGATAGGGCAGCCCCAGCATTTT. It encodes CASSPIGQPQHF.

This clonotype was observed many times. The chain couples TRBV15 to TRBJ2-5; D is unresolved. V lost 0 bases and J lost 3, with 11 bases in between. The germline V gene has CDR1 LNHNV and CDR2 YYDKDF (reference sequence). The CDR3 is 15 residues long. The CDR3 DNA sequence: TGTGCCACCAGCAGAGATCTGGGTAGGGAAGAGACCCAGTACTTC. Translated: CATSRDLGREETQYF.

This chain joins TRBV19 and TRBJ1-1; 7 bases match TRBD1. Germline V lookup: CDR1 LNHDA, CDR2 SQIVND (reference sequence). The CDR3 covers 15 residues. With V trimmed by 7 bases and J by 3 bases, 11 bases remained unmatched. CDR3 coding DNA: TGTGCCAGTACCTGGACAGGTGCCGGGGACACTGAAGCTTTCTTT. Translation: CASTWTGAGDTEAFF.

V usage is TRBV20-1 and J usage is TRBJ1-2; tentative D call: TRBD1 (5 bases). Trimming removed 6 bases from V and 4 bases from J, with 15 bases in between. Germline CDR1 reads DFQATT; CDR2 reads SNEGSKA (reference sequence). There are 13 residues in the CDR3. The CDR3 nucleotides are TGCAGTGCCCCGACGGGACGGGGCTATGGCTACACCTTC. Encoded protein: CSAPTGRGYGYTF.

The V gene is TRBV7-8, the J gene TRBJ2-7, with 8 nucleotides matching TRBD1. The CDR3 covers 12 residues. In germline, CDR1 is SGHVS, CDR2 FQNEAQ. J lost 8 bases, V lost 5 bases, and 5 bases had no gene match. The DNA of the CDR3 is TGTGCCAGCAGCGGACAGGGAAGTCAGCAGTACTTC. This codes for CASSGQGSQQYF.

The V gene is TRBV7-6, the J gene TRBJ1-1; TRBD1 might be the D (5 bases). Germline V lookup: CDR1 SGHVS, CDR2 FNYEAQ. Trimming left V 5 bases short and J 8 bases short, with 12 bases between. The CDR3 spans 12 residues. The CDR3 region has the DNA TGTGCCAGCAGCATACAGGTTGGCGAAGCTTTCTTT. It translates to CASSIQVGEAFF.

As concerns this clonotype: A much larger clone differs from this one at a single base, so this may be a read error. The chain joins TRBV19 to TRBJ1-3, with 7 positions matching TRBD1. The J segment lost 0 bases and the V segment lost 5 bases, leaving 4 bases of the junction unmatched. The CDR3 has 15 residues. Germline assignment: CDR1 LNHDA and CDR2 SQIVND (reference sequence). In DNA, the CDR3 is TGTGCCAGTAGTGTCGACAGGGTCTCTGGAAACACCATATATTTT. Translation: CASSVDRVSGNTIYF.

The V gene is TRBV7-9, the J gene TRBJ1-2, with D possibly matching TRBD1 (5 bases). V shed 1 base and J shed 7 bases, with 10 bases lying between them. The CDR3 length is 13 residues. Germline V CDR1 and CDR2: SEHNR, FQNEAQ (reference sequence). CDR3 in DNA: TGTGCCAGCAGCTTAGGGGGGGATGTTGGCTACACCTTC. As protein: CASSLGGDVGYTF.

This clonotype was counted at least ten times. The chain links TRBV20-1 to TRBJ2-6; TRBD1 matches 8 bases. V was pared by 6 bases and J by 2 bases, with 9 bases of the junction left unmatched. Germline V gene lookup returns CDR1 DFQATT and CDR2 SNEGSKA (reference sequence). The CDR3 has 16 residues. The CDR3 DNA reads TGCAGTGCCCTGGACAGGGTCTATGCTGGGGCCAACGTCCTGACTTTC. As protein: CSALDRVYAGANVLTF.

This clonotype has a count of ten or more. The chain couples TRBV6-2 or TRBV6-3 to TRBJ2-7; TRBD2 matches at 13 bases. Germline CDR1 MNHEY, CDR2 SVGEGT. This CDR3 contains 14 residues. J was trimmed by 6 bases and V by 1 base; bases with no gene match: 0. The CDR3: CASSYWTSGSEQYF. DNA of the CDR3: TGTGCCAGCAGTTACTGGACTAGCGGGAGCGAGCAGTACTTC.

This clonotype has a count of ten or more. This chain uses TRBV7-8 with TRBJ1-1; D ambiguous. Germline lookup yields CDR1 SGHVS and CDR2 FQNEAQ. The CDR3 covers 16 residues. The V and J ends lost 1 base and 0 bases respectively, with 12 bases between them. The CDR3 reads CASSLVSGTMNTEAFF. CDR3 nucleotide sequence: TGTGCCAGCAGCTTAGTGTCAGGTACTATGAACACTGAAGCTTTCTTT.